The rows below give T cell receptor beta chains drawn from one sample of a study of shared clonotypes between healthy human individuals. Generated by immunoSEQ multiplex PCR, the TCRdb table keeps only in-frame clones and is missing some. The table shows a few million clones, with roughly nine tenths occurring only once. The sequenced sample was naive CD4+ T cells sorted from blood. Receptors originate from a man aged 18 to 29 in good health. Both conserved end residues are part of each CDR3. The order of the fields is J gene, clone size, CDR3 length, V gene, D gene, CDR3 DNA, CDR3 protein. The D gene is left open where the match is weak. Size is stated for part of the rows, as once, few or many counts, or as a class when the clone is expanded.

TRBJ1-1 | . | 14 | TRBV19 | . | TGTGCCAGTAGTCCCCTCAGGGTGAACACTGAAGCTTTCTTT | CASSPLRVNTEAFF
TRBJ2-1 | once | 15 | TRBV11-3 | TRBD2 | TGTGCCAGCAGCTTGTTAGCGGGGGTTTACAATGAGCAGTTCTTC | CASSLLAGVYNEQFF
TRBJ1-4 | . | 12 | TRBV7-9 | . | TGTGCCAGCAGCCACCCTGTTGAAAAACTGTTTTTT | CASSHPVEKLFF
TRBJ2-2 | . | 15 | TRBV6-1 | TRBD2 | TGTGCCAGCAGTGGGACGGGGGGGAACACCGGGGAGCTGTTTTTT | CASSGTGGNTGELFF
TRBJ2-7 | . | 16 | TRBV6-6 | . | TGTGCCAGCAGTTTCAACTTAGCCACAACCACCTACGAGCAGTACTTC | CASSFNLATTTYEQYF
TRBJ1-5 | . | 15 | TRBV30 | . | TGTGCCTGGAGTGTGATGGACGGGAACAATCAGCCCCAGCATTTT | CAWSVMDGNNQPQHF
TRBJ1-1 | few | 15 | TRBV30 | . | TGTGCCTGGAGTGTACCGGGACTCGGCAGGACTGAAGCTTTCTTT | CAWSVPGLGRTEAFF
TRBJ2-3 | . | 14 | TRBV19 | TRBD1 | TGTGCCAGTAGTTGGACAGGGGGAACAGATACGCAGTATTTT | CASSWTGGTDTQYF
TRBJ2-2 | . | 18 | TRBV12-5 | . | TGTGCTAGTGGTTCCGCGGGCAAAAACCAAGACAGTCCCGGGGAGCTGTTTTTT | CASGSAGKNQDSPGELFF
TRBJ1-2 | . | 14 | TRBV9 | . | TGTGCCAGCAGCGTAGGAGGCAACCTGTATGGCTACACCTTC | CASSVGGNLYGYTF
TRBJ1-1 | few | 13 | TRBV11-1 | TRBD1 | TGTGCCAGCATCGACAGGGTTGGCACTGAAGCTTTCTTT | CASIDRVGTEAFF
TRBJ2-3 | . | 14 | TRBV5-4 | . | TGTGCCAGCAGCTTGGAGGATAGCACAGATACGCAGTATTTT | CASSLEDSTDTQYF
TRBJ2-2 | . | 12 | TRBV10-3 | . | TGTGCCATCAGTCCCAACACCGGGGAGCTGTTTTTT | CAISPNTGELFF